These 2 T cell receptor beta chains share one sample of origin, sequenced in a study of vaccination and CD4 T cells after COVID-19. Regarding treatment: approximately 11-day PBMC culture with coronavirus spike peptide pools or control peptides (ViraFEST assay). Their antigen targets remain unknown. Cultured CD4+ T cell DNA was sequenced using the Oncomine TCR Beta short-read assay. One entry per CDR3 protein, called by TCRdb with MiXCR from the PCR reads. The sample gives fewer than 25,000 distinct CDR3 sequences, over 45% of which show up once; roughly 4% is in the top ten. The sample consisted of CD4+ T cells from blood, cultured in vitro. All receptors come from a human donor who had recovered from COVID-19.

This clonotype was seen a single time. The V call is TRBV10-3, the J call TRBJ1-1; D uncertain. There are 15 residues in the CDR3. The germline V and J ends were trimmed by 0 bases and 0 bases, with 8 bases remaining between them. The V gene's germline CDR1 is ENHRY and CDR2 SYGVKD. CDR3 sequence: CAISESPRMNTEAFF. DNA of the CDR3: TGTGCCATCAGTGAGTCGCCCCGGATGAACACTGAAGCTTTCTTT.

The chain links TRBV7-9 to TRBJ1-1; D is ambiguous. This CDR3 has 13 amino acids. CDR1 and CDR2 from the germline V gene are SEHNR and FQNEAQ (reference sequence). Trimming pared 7 bases from V and 1 base from J, leaving 10 bases between. Here the CDR3 reads CASMSSGNTEAFF. CDR3 bases: TGTGCCAGCATGTCTAGCGGGAACACTGAAGCTTTCTTT.